The following is a T cell receptor (beta chain) sequence with its context. This clone is medium-sized (0.01 to 0.1%) in its sample. Its recognized antigen is unknown. Base qualities are missing; no much larger clone stands one base away. Its CDR3 holds 15 amino acids, cysteine through phenylalanine. Only the CDR3 part of the read is kept: 45 bases, read in frame from the first base. The germline V gene encodes CDR1 SGHRS and CDR2 YFSETQ. After removal of 0 bases from V and 5 bases from J, the junction retains 4 bases not matched to a gene. The immunoSEQ hsTCRB assay version 4, run in survey mode, was used to sequence TCRbeta repertoires from genomic DNA. Genomic DNA was diluted to roughly 9.3 ng/uL, and up to roughly 1 ug per sample was used for TCRbeta sequencing. Regarding the original processing steps: TCRbeta data analysis was done in ImmunoSeq Analyzer 3.0, and diversity was calculated on productive nucleotide rearrangements. Using the Immunarch R package, lower-bound TCR diversity was estimated with the improved Chao index and clonality was estimated with the Gini coefficient. When different nucleotide rearrangements encoded the same CDR3beta amino acid sequence, each rearrangement was treated as a distinct clonotype. Differential abundance analysis identified TCRbeta sequences significantly enriched in antigen-responding cells relative to anti-CD3/anti-CD28-activated cells. Using predicted peptide-MHC specificity as the basis, GLIPH2 grouped TCRs into clusters, both for each participant individually and for the merged data sets that combined participants. TCRdb obtained this table from immuneACCESS and retained in-frame rearrangements with V and J assigned. These tables miss some clones; where compared with another copy, unresolved V genes account for less than half of the shortfall, and the remainder is unexplained. V and J calls plus clone size are reproduced from that table; the DNA served to infer D and trimming. The sample table holds 25,000 to 35,000 clones, of which more than 75% were seen once. Approximately 5% of the sample rests with the top ten.

Taken with the paper, the label for treatment or condition translates to: suppressive antiretroviral therapy. Lysates of CMV-infected fibroblasts at 10 ug/mL were used to stimulate the cells. Memory populations depleted of antigen-responding cells were obtained by sorting nonresponding CD40L-negative CD69-negative CD45RO-high memory CD4+ T cells. Participants were HIV-1-infected adults who started suppressive ART during chronic infection. Participants had undetectable plasma HIV-1 RNA below 50 copies/mL for at least 4 years. To be included, a participant needed positive CMV serology and a CD4+ T cell count above 400 cells/uL. Before stimulation, PBMCs were isolated using density centrifugation and depleted of CD8+ T cells. Stimulation of CD8-depleted PBMCs was carried out for 15 to 20 hours with anti-CD28/CD49d costimulation, CD40-blocking antibody and enfuvirtide, to prevent new infections. Cell sorting was performed on a Beckman Coulter MoFlo Legacy or XDP sorter, and dead cells were excluded with propidium iodide. Genomic DNA was extracted with the QIAamp DNA Mini Kit for samples above one million cells, otherwise with the Quick-DNA Microprep Kit.

The data derive from a study of persistence of HIV-infected CD4 T cells (TCRdb year 2020). Context from the whole study: CMV- and HIV-1 Gag-responding CD4+ T cells were isolated from ART-treated individuals so that antigen-driven clonal expansion of HIV-1-infected cells could be examined. The median time the participants had spent on suppressive ART was over 7 years. Peripheral blood samples of up to about 180 mL were obtained at multiple time points, with the exception of two participants, for whom leukapheresis was performed at a single time point. TCRbeta sequencing assessed the clonality of all cells in each sorted population, while proviral sequencing assessed the clonality of infected cells. The TCR cluster analysis across participants included 8 participants for CMV and about 7 participants for Gag.

Study-level results and caveats: TCRbeta richness in CMV- and Gag-responding cells was significantly lower than in anti-CD3/anti-CD28-responding cells; CMV-responding cells had higher oligoclonality than CD3/CD28-stimulated and Gag-responding cells. The study involved few individuals and tested only a limited range of antigens. Restriction of bulk TCR analyses to the rare CMV-responding cells that actually carried HIV-1 proviruses was not possible. Within the same sorted populations, how oligoclonal the TCRs were correlated with how oligoclonal the proviruses were. Enrichment of degenerate expanded CDR3beta sequences was found in antigen-responding cells, suggesting convergent selection of CD4+ responses to CMV and Gag.

The source was CD4+ T cells sorted from PBMCs after approximately 19-hour stimulation, collected from a patient who received antiretroviral therapy. What this sample's cell subset or site label stands for: CD40L-CD69- CD45RO-high memory CD4 T cells not responding to CMV lysate. The chain is encoded by TRBV5-1 joined to TRBJ2-2; 7 bases in the junction line up with TRBD2. This sequence originates from an adult man with HIV who was CMV-seropositive. The CDR3 region has the sequence CASSLVAGVTGELFF. The nucleotide sequence is TGCGCCAGCAGCTTGGTCGCGGGGGTGACCGGGGAGCTGTTTTTT.